A single sample gave rise to the 21 T cell receptor beta chains below, sequenced in a study of identical twins. TCRdb ran MiXCR on the 5' RACE reads and lists one entry per CDR3 protein. The sample holds some 1,600,000 distinct CDR3 sequences; about 31% are singletons and the top ten take about 0.3%. The specimen sequenced was cord blood. Receptor source: a newborn girl in good health.

CDR3 coding DNA: TGTGCCACCAGTGACCTCCCTAGGCCGAATGAGCAGTTCTTC. It specifies CATSDLPRPNEQFF. The chain employs TRBV24-1 and TRBJ2-1; the D is unclear. Trimming stripped 4 bases from V and 7 bases from J, with 13 bases between. This CDR3 is built from 14 residues. Looked up from germline, CDR1 is KGHDR and CDR2 is SFDVKD.

Concerning this clonotype: A junction end diverges from the germline sequence, so it may reflect a read error. The rearrangement links TRBV20-1 to TRBJ2-3; TRBD1 matches 10 bases. This CDR3 has 14 residues. Germline CDR1 DFQATT, CDR2 SNEGSKA (reference sequence). The chain's CDR3 is CSAVDRGRQDTRYF. Here the CDR3 DNA reads TGCAGTGCGGTAGACAGGGGGCGTCAAGATACGCGGTATTTT.

The V and J genes are TRBV4-1 and TRBJ2-7; possibly TRBD1 for D (6 bases). In germline, CDR1 is MGHRA, CDR2 YSYEKL. Trimming stripped 4 bases from V and 3 bases from J, with 10 bases between. This CDR3 comprises 13 residues. The CDR3 DNA is TGCGCCAGCAGCCCCGGGACACACTACGAGCAGTACTTC. Its protein is CASSPGTHYEQYF.

This sequence joins TRBV15 and TRBJ2-3; TRBD1 or TRBD2 may be the D gene (5 bases each). The V end was cut by 3 bases, the J end by 1 base, with 14 bases between. CDR3 size: 16 residues. CDR1 and CDR2 from the germline V gene are LNHNV and YYDKDF (reference sequence). The CDR3 sequence: CATSRVRDRRTDTQYF. The CDR3 DNA sequence: TGTGCCACCAGCAGGGTGAGGGACCGACGCACAGATACGCAGTATTTT. The entire variable domain, with the rest obtained from reference TRBV15 and TRBJ2-3, is as follows: DAMVIQNPRYQVTQFGKPVTLSCSQTLNHNVMYWYQQKSSQAPKLLFHYYDKDFNNEADTPDNFQSRRPNTSFCFLDIRSPGLGDTAMYLCATSRVRDRRTDTQYFGPGTRLTVL.

This clonotype came up a few times. The chain combines TRBV29-1 with TRBJ2-5; 7 bases agree with TRBD1. Germline CDR1 reads SQVTM; CDR2 reads ANQGSEA. This CDR3 region has 15 residues. The trim removed 4 bases at V and 2 bases at J, leaving 10 bases unmatched. For the CDR3, the DNA is TGCAGCGTTGCAGGGACAGAACGAACGCAAGAGACCCAGTACTTC. Protein product: CSVAGTERTQETQYF.

Only a few counts were recorded for this clonotype. The CDR3 sequence is CASSLPRQEANTEAFF. The CDR3 DNA is TGTGCCAGCAGCCTTCCTCGACAGGAGGCGAACACTGAAGCTTTCTTT. The chain has TRBV28 and TRBJ1-1, with D perhaps TRBD1 (6 bases). The CDR3 is 16 amino acids. From germline, CDR1 is MDHEN and CDR2 SYDVKM. V dropped 6 bases and J dropped 1 base, with 18 bases sitting between them. Complete variable domain (other parts from reference TRBV28 and TRBJ1-1): DVKVTQSSRYLVKRTGEKVFLECVQDMDHENMFWYRQDPGLGLRLIYFSYDVKMKEKGDIPEGYSVSREKKERFSLILESASTNQTSMYLCASSLPRQEANTEAFFGQGTRLTVV.

A remark on this clonotype: An end of the junction differs from the germline gene, which may be a read error. V usage is TRBV20-1 and J usage is TRBJ2-1; a possible D gene is TRBD2 (5 bases). The J call may be wrong; the DNA end is better matched by TRBJ2-7. The CDR3 runs 15 residues. Germline lookup yields CDR1 DFQATT and CDR2 SNEGSKA (reference sequence). As DNA, the CDR3 is TGCAGTGCCAGAGGGCTAGCCAACCTCTACAATGAGCAGTACTTC. It specifies CSARGLANLYNEQYF.

In this sample, this clonotype turned up a few times. This chain uses TRBV29-1 with TRBJ2-4; D might be TRBD1 (5 bases). Germline lookup yields CDR1 SQVTM and CDR2 ANQGSEA. The CDR3 covers 11 residues. V dropped 4 bases and J dropped 6 bases, with 7 bases sitting between them. CDR3 nucleotide sequence: TGCAGCGTTGGGGGCCCAAACATTCAGTACTTC. It specifies CSVGGPNIQYF. The whole variable domain, filled in from reference TRBV29-1 and TRBJ2-4, reads SAVISQKPSRDICQRGTSLTIQCQVDSQVTMMFWYRQQPGQSLTLIATANQGSEATYESGFVIDKFPISRPNLTFSTLTVSNMSPEDSSIYLCSVGGPNIQYFGAGTRLSVL.

V usage is TRBV29-1 and J usage is TRBJ1-4, with D maybe TRBD1 (5 bases). Germline V gene sequence: CDR1 SQVTM, CDR2 ANQGSEA. Trimming removed 7 bases from V and 6 bases from J, with 15 bases in between. The CDR3 covers 13 residues. DNA of the CDR3: TGCAGCGCTGGGACGCCGGGGGATGAAAAACTGTTTTTT. Its translation is CSAGTPGDEKLFF.

The V gene is TRBV7-9, the J gene TRBJ1-6, with D possibly matching TRBD1 (5 bases). The V gene lost 4 bases and the J gene lost 9 bases, with 25 bases spanning the gap. This CDR3 spans 18 amino acids. Germline V gene lookup returns CDR1 SEHNR and CDR2 FQNEAQ (reference sequence). The CDR3 sequence is CASSYSGSRARRSSPLHF. In DNA, the CDR3 is TGTGCCAGCAGCTACTCAGGGAGCAGGGCCCGGAGAAGTTCACCCCTCCACTTT.

This clonotype came up a few times. The rearrangement joins TRBV4-2 to TRBJ2-3; D may correspond to TRBD1 or TRBD2 (6 bases each). V was pared by 0 bases and J by 1 base, with 14 bases between. Germline V gene lookup returns CDR1 LGHNA and CDR2 YNFKEQ. This CDR3 is built from 17 residues. In nucleotides, the CDR3 is TGTGCCAGCAGCCAAGATTTAAGGGGGGCCGGCACAGATACGCAGTATTTT. It yields the protein CASSQDLRGAGTDTQYF.

This chain links TRBV6-5 with TRBJ2-1, with no clear D. CDR3 length equals 13 residues. CDR1 is MNHEY and CDR2 is SVGAGI in the germline V gene. The V and J ends lost 7 bases and 2 bases respectively, with 9 bases between them. The CDR3 DNA reads TGTGCCAGCACCAAGGTCCCCTACAATGAGCAGTTCTTC. Protein sequence: CASTKVPYNEQFF.

The genes are TRBV3-1 and TRBJ1-1; D gene ambiguous. CDR1 LGHDT and CDR2 YNNKEL come from the germline V gene (reference sequence). CDR3 length: 13 residues. The V end lost 0 bases, the J end lost 6 bases, and 8 bases lay between the germline ends. The CDR3 nucleotides are TGTGCCAGCAGCCAAGATATAGCGGCTGAAGCTTTCTTT. As protein: CASSQDIAAEAFF.

The chain is built from TRBV6-2 or TRBV6-3 and TRBJ1-1; D is ambiguous. V lost 2 bases, J lost 7 bases, and 8 bases lay in between. CDR3 length: 12 residues. Germline loops: CDR1 MNHEY, CDR2 SVGEGT. As DNA, the CDR3 is TGTGCCAGCAGTTACGCGGTCTATGAAGCTTTCTTT. Translating it yields CASSYAVYEAFF.

The J gene is TRBJ2-5, the V gene TRBV6-1; 8 nucleotides align to TRBD2. V shed 6 bases and J 2 bases; nucleotides not matched to a gene: 5. Germline V CDR1 and CDR2: MNHNS, SASEGT. The CDR3 covers 14 residues. The CDR3 DNA follows: TGTGCCAGCAGGATGGCGGGGGGACAAGAGACCCAGTACTTC. This gives the protein CASRMAGGQETQYF.

This clonotype was counted only a few times. This chain links TRBV4-2 with TRBJ1-1, with 7 bases fitting TRBD1. CDR3 size: 16 residues. Germline CDR1 and CDR2: LGHNA and YNFKEQ. The J segment lost 0 bases and the V segment lost 0 bases, leaving 4 bases of the junction unmatched. The CDR3 sequence is CASSQEGGQMNTEAFF. DNA of the CDR3: TGTGCCAGCAGCCAAGAGGGGGGACAGATGAACACTGAAGCTTTCTTT.

This rearrangement joins TRBV7-2 to TRBJ2-7; 11 nucleotides align to TRBD2. The CDR3 has 18 amino acids. Germline assignment: CDR1 SGHTA and CDR2 FQGNSA. The V and J ends lost 4 bases and 0 bases, in that order; junction bases with no gene match: 11. CDR3: CASSSVSLAGGLSYEQYF. The CDR3 DNA sequence: TGTGCCAGCAGCTCCGTAAGTCTAGCGGGAGGCCTCTCCTACGAGCAGTACTTC.

In its sample, this clonotype was seen a few times. The chain is built from TRBV7-9 and TRBJ1-2; weak D call: TRBD1 (5 bases). Germline CDR1 SEHNR, CDR2 FQNEAQ (reference sequence). The CDR3 is 15 amino acids. V gave up 1 base and J gave up 4 bases, with 13 bases separating them. The CDR3 is CASSLELMGGYGYTF. The CDR3 DNA follows: TGTGCCAGCAGCTTAGAGTTGATGGGGGGCTATGGCTACACCTTC. Filled out from reference TRBV7-9 and TRBJ1-2, the complete variable domain reads DTGVSQNPRHKITKRGQNVTFRCDPISEHNRLYWYRQTLGQGPEFLTYFQNEAQLEKSRLLSDRFSAERPKGSFSTLEIQRTEQGDSAMYLCASSLELMGGYGYTFGSGTRLTVV.

This clonotype occurred many times. Germline and junction disagree at one end, which may indicate a read error. The rearrangement joins TRBV7-2 to TRBJ1-5, with D perhaps TRBD1 (6 bases). The CDR3 has 13 residues. The germline CDR1 and CDR2 sequences are SGHTA and FQGNSA. The DNA of the CDR3 is TGTGCCAGCAGTTTAGCCAGGGGTCAGCCCCAGCATTTT. Its translation is CASSLARGQPQHF. Together with reference TRBV7-2 and TRBJ1-5, the CDR3 gives the full variable domain: GAGVSQSPSNKVTEKGKDVELRCDPISGHTALYWYRQSLGQGLEFLIYFQGNSAPDKSGLPSDRFSAERTGGSVSTLTIQRTQQEDSAVYLCASSLARGQPQHFGDGTRLSIL.

The chain carries TRBV15 and TRBJ2-5; D unclear. With 1 base removed from V and 2 bases from J, the gap between germline ends came to 11 bases. Germline assignment: CDR1 LNHNV and CDR2 YYDKDF (reference sequence). This CDR3 is 15 amino acids long. CDR3 coding DNA: TGTGCCACCAGCAGAGCCCCGGGCTTTCAAGAGACCCAGTACTTC. Translating it yields CATSRAPGFQETQYF.

This clonotype was observed a few times. The chain couples TRBV7-6 to TRBJ2-1; weak D call: TRBD2 (5 bases). The V end was cut by 0 bases, the J end by 2 bases, with 17 bases between. From germline, CDR1 is SGHVS and CDR2 FNYEAQ. The CDR3 is made up of 18 amino acids. The chain's CDR3 is CASSLAAFFRGAYNEQFF. Here the CDR3 DNA reads TGTGCCAGCAGCTTAGCGGCCTTTTTCCGGGGTGCCTACAATGAGCAGTTCTTC.